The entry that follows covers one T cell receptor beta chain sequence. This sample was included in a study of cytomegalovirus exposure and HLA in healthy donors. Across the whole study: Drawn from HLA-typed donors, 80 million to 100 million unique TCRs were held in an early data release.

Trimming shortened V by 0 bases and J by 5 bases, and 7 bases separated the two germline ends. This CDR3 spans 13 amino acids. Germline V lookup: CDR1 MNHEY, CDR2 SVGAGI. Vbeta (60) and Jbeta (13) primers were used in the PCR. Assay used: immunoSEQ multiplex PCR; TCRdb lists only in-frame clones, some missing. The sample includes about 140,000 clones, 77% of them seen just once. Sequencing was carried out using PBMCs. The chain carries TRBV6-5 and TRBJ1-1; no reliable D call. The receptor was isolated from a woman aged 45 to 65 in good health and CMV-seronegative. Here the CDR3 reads CASSYSRSTEAFF. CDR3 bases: TGTGCCAGCAGTTACTCCCGCAGTACTGAAGCTTTCTTT.